This T cell receptor beta chain was found in a study of long-term antiretroviral therapy in people with HIV. An immunoSEQ assay, version v3.0, was performed at survey level. Method: immunoSEQ multiplex PCR; TCRdb's copy keeps in-frame clones and lacks some. The sample yields 20,000 or so clones, around 80% seen once. General study findings and limits: At every time point, clones expanded before ART dominated the repertoire. The study found narrower CDR3 length ranges in HIV repertoires than in controls.

Participants who had HIV were, without exception, treated in the United States. This clone was picked up one time. No antigen is known for it. This material consisted of unsorted PBMCs, taken 0.6 years after starting antiretroviral therapy. This TCR was recovered from a woman aged 18-29 years with HIV.

As DNA, the CDR3 is TGTGCCAGCAGCTTGGACATGGGAGAGACCCAGTACTTC. Its translation is CASSLDMGETQYF. This chain uses TRBV7-9 with TRBJ2-5; tentatively, D is TRBD1 (5 bases). This CDR3 has 13 residues. Germline V lookup: CDR1 SEHNR, CDR2 FQNEAQ (reference sequence). V was trimmed by 3 bases and J by 4 bases, leaving 9 bases between them.